This T cell receptor (beta chain) derives from a study of HIV-infected children after antiretroviral therapy interruption. The TCR library was built from RNA with a 3' RACE protocol and unique molecular identifiers. TCRdb independently ran MiXCR on the 3' RACE reads; one entry per CDR3 protein. The sample yields about 46,000 distinct CDR3 sequences, roughly 4.5% seen once. This CDR3 is built from 16 residues. CDR1 and CDR2 (germline): MRHNA, SNTAGT. The sample's treatment: PENTA 11 planned treatment interruption arm or continuous ART arm. This clonotype was seen a handful of times. A read error may account for a junction end that differs from germline.

The rearrangement joins TRBV6-4 to TRBJ2-1; D possibly corresponds to TRBD2 (5 bases). Source: CD45RA+ CD4+ T cells from PBMCs, pooled from several time points, taken from a donor given antiretroviral therapy, either interrupted or continuous. Regarding subset: naive CD4+ CD45RA+ CD45RO- T cells. This TCR derives from a pool of human donors with HIV. CDR3 DNA: TGTGCCAGCAGGGACTCCAAACCTAGCTCCTACAATGAGCAGTTCTTC. Its protein is CASRDSKPSSYNEQFF.